The rows below give T cell receptor beta chains drawn from one sample of a study of T cell responses to AZD1222 COVID-19 vaccine. Assay: immunoSEQ multiplex PCR; the TCRdb copy retains only in-frame clones and omits some. In the table there are roughly 110,000 clones, approximately 87% of which are singletons. The input for sequencing was peripheral blood, taken on day 0 of AZD1222 vaccination. The receptors originated from an adult in good health. The CDR3 runs from the conserved cysteine through the conserved F or W. Each record gives: clone size, J gene, D gene, V gene, CDR3 protein, CDR3 DNA. A D gene is named only where the DNA matches it firmly. Part of the rows lack a size; the others show once, few, many or a class for expanded clones.

NA,TRBJ1-2,TRBD1,TRBV9,CASSAGGVGYGYTF,TGTGCCAGCAGCGCAGGGGGAGTTGGCTATGGCTACACCTTC
NA,TRBJ1-1,TRBD1,TRBV24-1,CATSDLRDRGGAEAFF,TGTGCCACCAGTGATTTGCGAGACAGGGGGGGGGCTGAAGCTTTCTTT
NA,TRBJ2-1,TRBD2,TRBV4-2,CASSQDRGVGLADNEQFF,TGTGCCAGCAGCCAAGATCGAGGGGTGGGGCTAGCGGACAATGAGCAGTTCTTC
NA,TRBJ2-5,NA,TRBV5-1,CASRLGVSGITETQYF,TGCGCCAGCAGGCTTGGGGTTTCGGGGATTACAGAGACCCAGTACTTC
NA,TRBJ2-1,NA,TRBV11-3,CASSLVRGTEQFF,TGTGCCAGCAGCTTAGTCCGGGGGACTGAGCAGTTCTTC
once,TRBJ1-3,NA,TRBV3-1/TRBV3-2,CASSHEGRAIYF,TGTGCCAGCAGCCACGAGGGGAGGGCCATATATTTT
once,TRBJ2-7,NA,TRBV10-2,CASSDPGRYEQYF,TGCGCCAGCAGTGACCCAGGACGCTACGAGCAGTACTTC
NA,TRBJ2-5,NA,TRBV2,CASSAGTFGETQYF,TGTGCCAGCAGTGCCGGGACATTCGGAGAGACCCAGTACTTC
NA,TRBJ2-7,NA,TRBV10-3,CAISEGNAQYF,TGTGCCATCAGTGAAGGGAATGCGCAGTACTTC
NA,TRBJ2-7,TRBD2,TRBV10-1,CASSEGLAATYEQYF,TGCGCCAGCAGTGAAGGGCTAGCGGCTACCTACGAGCAGTACTTC
NA,TRBJ1-1,TRBD1,TRBV5-4,CASSGTGGENTEAFF,TGTGCCAGCAGTGGGACAGGGGGTGAGAACACTGAAGCTTTCTTT
NA,TRBJ1-1,NA,TRBV18,CASSPPSVPEGTEAFF,TGTGCCAGCTCACCACCGTCGGTCCCGGAGGGCACTGAAGCTTTCTTT
once,TRBJ1-2,NA,TRBV6-5,CASSLGGGYTF,TGTGCCAGCAGCCTCGGGGGGGGCTACACCTTC
NA,TRBJ1-3,NA,TRBV3-1/TRBV3-2,CASSRQRLSGNTIYF,TGTGCCAGCAGCCGACAGAGACTATCTGGAAACACCATATATTTT
NA,TRBJ1-5,NA,TRBV28,CASSFYPQWYSNQPQHF,TGTGCCAGCAGTTTCTACCCTCAGTGGTATAGCAATCAGCCCCAGCATTTT
few,TRBJ1-2,NA,TRBV5-1,CASSLDRGEYYGYTF,TGCGCCAGCAGCTTGGATCGGGGGGAATACTATGGCTACACCTTC